Listed below are T cell receptor beta chains from one sample, sequenced in a study of blood T cell repertoires in COVID-19. Clones were sequenced by immunoSEQ multiplex PCR, and TCRdb holds only the in-frame ones, with some missing. The sample contains 78,000 or so clones, about four fifths of which appear only once. The specimen sequenced was peripheral blood. Every receptor here comes from a human donor in a cohort sampled during active COVID-19. The CDR3 runs from the conserved cysteine through the conserved F or W. The order of the fields is D gene, J gene, clone size, V gene, CDR3 protein, CDR3 DNA. The D gene is left open where the match is weak. The size of a clone is reported for some rows only, either as once, few or many, or as a class for expanded clones.

NA TRBJ2-1 NA TRBV6-5 CASSYPGGDHNEQFF TGTGCCAGCAGTTACCCGGGGGGCGATCACAATGAGCAGTTCTTC
TRBD1 TRBJ1-1 NA TRBV5-1 CASSSTGNENTEAFF TGCGCCAGCAGCTCGACAGGGAATGAGAACACTGAAGCTTTCTTT
TRBD2 TRBJ2-2 NA TRBV11-3 CASSSTRGSSGELFF TGTGCCAGCAGTTCGACTCGCGGGAGTAGCGGGGAGCTGTTTTTT
NA TRBJ2-2 NA TRBV3-1/TRBV3-2 CASSHRVSSGELFF TGTGCCAGCAGCCACAGGGTGTCGTCCGGGGAGCTGTTTTTT
TRBD2 TRBJ2-5 NA TRBV7-8 CASSLGVAGGETQYF TGTGCCAGCAGCTTAGGGGTGGCGGGAGGGGAGACCCAGTACTTC
NA TRBJ1-4 NA TRBV6-1 CASSEAFVPNEKLFF TGTGCCAGCAGTGAGGCCTTCGTTCCGAATGAAAAACTGTTTTTT
TRBD2 TRBJ2-1 NA TRBV11-2 CASSLDQRLAGHEQFF TGTGCCAGCAGCTTAGATCAGAGGCTAGCGGGACATGAGCAGTTCTTC
NA TRBJ2-2 few TRBV6-2/TRBV6-3 CASRPRGLNGTGELFF TGTGCCAGCAGACCTAGGGGCCTAAACGGCACCGGGGAGCTGTTTTTT
TRBD2 TRBJ2-1 NA TRBV6-5 CASKSSGTYNEQFF TGTGCCAGCAAAAGTAGCGGGACCTACAATGAGCAGTTCTTC
TRBD1 TRBJ2-1 NA TRBV5-1 CASSWLRGPYNEQFF TGCGCCAGCAGCTGGCTCAGGGGGCCCTACAATGAGCAGTTCTTC